The next 16 T cell receptor beta chains were all read from a single sample in a study of Ad26.COV2.S vaccination and SARS-CoV-2 variants. The method was immunoSEQ multiplex PCR; TCRdb's version includes in-frame clones alone and lacks a portion of them. The table lists approximately 300,000 clones, about 82% of them singletons, with roughly 2% in the top ten. The treatment: roughly 19 received Ad26.COV2.S at low or high dose, single or two shots; roughly 5 received placebo; per-sample allocation not given. Specimen acquisition occurred on day 63 following the initial vaccine or placebo injection. The source was peripheral blood, collected in a trial of Ad26.COV2.S vaccine versus placebo. The receptor source for this set is a person between 18 and 60 years old who received the Ad26.COV2.S COVID-19 vaccine or a placebo.

The chain carries TRBV2 and TRBJ2-3; maybe TRBD2 (5 bases). The V gene lost 6 bases and the J gene lost 1 base, with 14 bases spanning the gap. The CDR3 is 15 residues long. Germline V gene data show CDR1 as SNHLY and CDR2 as FYNNEI. CDR3 bases: TGTGCCAGCAGGGCTCGACGAGCGGGCACAGATACGCAGTATTTT. Translated, it gives CASRARRAGTDTQYF.

The J gene is TRBJ1-6, the V gene TRBV28; D possibly corresponds to TRBD1 (6 bases). With 5 bases removed from V and 5 bases from J, the gap between germline ends came to 19 bases. Germline V lookup: CDR1 MDHEN, CDR2 SYDVKM. The CDR3 sequence is 17 residues long. CDR3 nucleotides: TGTGCCAGCAGTAATAATGGGGGGCACAGGGATAATTCACCCCTCCACTTT. It specifies CASSNNGGHRDNSPLHF.

The chain has TRBV5-1 and TRBJ2-7; tentative D call: TRBD1 (6 bases). Germline V lookup: CDR1 SGHRS, CDR2 YFSETQ. The CDR3 covers 13 residues. Trimming removed 7 bases at V and 0 bases at J, with 11 bases between. CDR3 sequence reads: CASGRDTSYEQYF. CDR3 DNA sequence: TGCGCCAGCGGTCGGGACACCTCCTACGAGCAGTACTTC.

This chain connects TRBV18 to TRBJ1-2, with D maybe TRBD1 (6 bases). The germline V gene has CDR1 KGHSH and CDR2 LQKENI. Trimming cost V 6 bases and J 2 bases, with 10 bases left between them. The CDR3 totals 13 residues. This CDR3 reads CASSYDRNYGYTF. As DNA, the CDR3 is TGTGCCAGCTCTTACGACAGGAACTATGGCTACACCTTC.

The V and J genes are TRBV7-9 and TRBJ1-2, with 10 bases identical to TRBD1. J lost 2 bases, V lost 2 bases, and 8 bases had no gene match. This CDR3 is built from 17 residues. CDR1 and CDR2 from the germline V gene are SEHNR and FQNEAQ (reference sequence). The CDR3 DNA is TGTGCCAGCAGCTTAAGCGGGGGACAGGGGATGAACTATGGCTACACCTTC. Its translation is CASSLSGGQGMNYGYTF.

The chain uses TRBV27 and TRBJ1-2; D possibly corresponds to TRBD1 (5 bases). The V and J ends lost 5 bases and 0 bases respectively, with 19 bases between them. CDR3 length: 17 residues. The V gene's germline CDR1 is MNHEY and CDR2 SMNVEV (reference sequence). The CDR3 spells CASSTSRGYPANYGYTF. CDR3 nucleotide sequence: TGTGCCAGCAGTACATCGAGGGGATACCCAGCTAACTATGGCTACACCTTC.

CDR3 region: CASSYRGGGGNEKLFF. In nucleotides, the CDR3 is TGTGCCAGCAGTTACAGAGGAGGGGGAGGGAATGAAAAACTGTTTTTT. The chain employs TRBV6-5 and TRBJ1-4, with a weak D call TRBD1 (6 bases). CDR1 is MNHEY and CDR2 is SVGAGI in the germline V gene. This CDR3 is 16 amino acids long. Trimming removed 2 bases from V and 5 bases from J, with 15 bases in between.

This clone was seen repeatedly, ten times or more. The chain uses TRBV28 and TRBJ1-5; 7 positions match TRBD1. CDR3 size: 13 residues. V shed 3 bases and J 11 bases; nucleotides not matched to a gene: 7. Germline V CDR1 and CDR2: MDHEN, SYDVKM. The DNA for the CDR3 is TGTGCCAGCAGTTTGCCGACAGGGTTAGCCCAGCATTTT. Translating gives CASSLPTGLAQHF.

The chain combines TRBV4-1 with TRBJ1-3; a weak D match, TRBD1 (5 bases). Trimming removed 3 bases from V and 1 base from J, with 10 bases in between. Per germline, CDR1 MGHRA and CDR2 YSYEKL. The CDR3 totals 15 residues. CDR3 DNA: TGCGCCAGCAGCCAGTATTCAGGGTCTGGAAACACCATATATTTT. It encodes CASSQYSGSGNTIYF.

V and J are TRBV5-1 and TRBJ2-2; D not certain. The V end lost 4 bases, the J end lost 3 bases, and 10 bases lay between the germline ends. The CDR3 is 14 amino acids. Per germline, CDR1 SGHRS and CDR2 YFSETQ. For the CDR3, the DNA is TGCGCCAGCAGCGGCACGTTATACACCGGGGAGCTGTTTTTT. The encoded protein is CASSGTLYTGELFF. Combining the CDR3 with reference TRBV5-1 and TRBJ2-2 gives the whole variable domain KAGVTQTPRYLIKTRGQQVTLSCSPISGHRSVSWYQQTPGQGLQFLFEYFSETQRNKGNFPGRFSGRQFSNSRSEMNVSTLELGDSALYLCASSGTLYTGELFFGEGSRLTVL.

The chain joins TRBV16 to TRBJ2-7; D gene ambiguous. Germline V gene data show CDR1 as KGHSY and CDR2 as FQNENV. The CDR3 covers 13 residues. The V end lost 0 bases, the J end lost 1 base, and 4 bases lay between the germline ends. The DNA for the CDR3 is TGTGCCAGCAGCCAATCGGGTTCCTACGAGCAGTACTTC. Its protein is CASSQSGSYEQYF.

V usage is TRBV6-5 and J usage is TRBJ2-1, with 7 bases identical to TRBD2. The CDR3 length is 14 residues. The germline gives CDR1 MNHEY, CDR2 SVGAGI. The trim removed 6 bases at V and 2 bases at J, leaving 4 bases unmatched. CDR3 DNA: TGTGCCAGCAGCCCCGGGGGGACCTACAATGAGCAGTTCTTC. It codes for CASSPGGTYNEQFF.

The chain joins TRBV10-1 to TRBJ2-7; 7 nucleotides align to TRBD1. V lost 9 bases and J lost 1; bases outside the gene matches: 6. Germline CDR1 is WNHNN and CDR2 is SYGVQD (reference sequence). This CDR3 has 13 amino acids. The CDR3 nucleotides are TGCGCCAGTAATCGACAGGGATCCTACGAGCAGTACTTC. Protein: CASNRQGSYEQYF.

The rearrangement uses TRBV6-5 and TRBJ2-1; D unresolved. Trimming took off 0 bases at V and 10 bases at J, with 4 bases between the two ends. The germline V gene has CDR1 MNHEY and CDR2 SVGAGI. This CDR3 spans 11 amino acids. CDR3 residues: CASSYSTEQFF. The CDR3 region has the DNA TGTGCCAGCAGTTACTCGACCGAGCAGTTCTTC.

J is TRBJ2-3 and V is TRBV12-3 or TRBV12-4; no firm D call. Trimming took 2 bases from V and 6 from J, leaving 9 bases between them. The CDR3 is made up of 13 amino acids. DNA of the CDR3: TGTGCCAGCAGTTTATTAATTCGGGATACGCAGTATTTT. Translating gives CASSLLIRDTQYF.

This rearrangement joins TRBV9 to TRBJ1-5; D unclear. The CDR3 consists of 14 residues. The germline V and J ends were trimmed by 0 bases and 1 base, with 5 bases remaining between them. The germline V gene has CDR1 SGDLS and CDR2 YYNGEE. This CDR3 is CASSVGQSNQPQHF. As DNA, the CDR3 is TGTGCCAGCAGCGTAGGGCAGAGCAATCAGCCCCAGCATTTT.